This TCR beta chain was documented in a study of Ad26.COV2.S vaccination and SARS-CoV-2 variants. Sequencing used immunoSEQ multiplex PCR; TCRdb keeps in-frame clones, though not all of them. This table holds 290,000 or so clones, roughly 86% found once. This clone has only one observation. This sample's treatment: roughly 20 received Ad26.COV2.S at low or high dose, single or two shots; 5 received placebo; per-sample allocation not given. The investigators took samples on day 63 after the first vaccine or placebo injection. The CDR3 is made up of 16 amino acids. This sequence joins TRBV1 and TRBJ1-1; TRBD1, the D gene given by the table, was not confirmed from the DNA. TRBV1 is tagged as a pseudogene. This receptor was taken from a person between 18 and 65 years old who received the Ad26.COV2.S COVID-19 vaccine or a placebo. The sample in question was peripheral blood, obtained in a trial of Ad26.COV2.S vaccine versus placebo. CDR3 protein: CTSSQDPGTGGTEAFF. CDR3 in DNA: TGCACCAGCAGCCAAGACCCCGGGACAGGGGGAACTGAAGCTTTCTTT.